The T cell receptor (beta chain) described here comes from a study of patients and donors after allogeneic stem cell transplantation (dated by TCRdb to the early 2020s). This clonotype appeared a few times. The antigen it binds to is not known. Base qualities are not at hand, and no much larger clone is one base apart. The CDR1 and CDR2 encoded by the germline V gene (reference sequence) are MNHEY and SMNVEV. The CDR3 contains 13 residues, cysteine and phenylalanine counted. Kept here is only the CDR3 DNA, which spans 39 bases and is read in frame from base 1. Trimming leaves V shorter by 7 bases and J shorter by 12 bases, with the junction holding 9 bases beyond the gene matches. The protocol used for the library was RT-PCR. Sequencing took place on a NextSeq 550. TCRdb cleaned the public reads at Q25 with fastp, built clones with MiXCR and kept in-frame beta chains. Identical CDR3 protein sequences are pooled into one entry, listed with their most common genes and DNA. Across this sample there are some 960,000 distinct CDR3 sequences, with approximately 18% seen only once. Of the sample, around 6% is held by the ten largest clones.

The chain is made from TRBV27 and TRBJ2-1, with TRBD2 matching 10 junction bases. Material: blood, either unsorted or a sorted T cell fraction (not recorded which). This clonotype originated in a human donor who was either an allogeneic HSCT recipient or a stem cell or donor lymphocyte infusion donor (not recorded which). It is not recorded whose cells these are; they may come from a transplant donor. This receptor carries the CDR3 CASTPTAGGGQFF. The base sequence is TGTGCCAGCACCCCGACAGCGGGAGGGGGGCAGTTCTTC.